The 4 T cell receptor beta chains below come from one sample, sequenced in a study of cytomegalovirus exposure and HLA in healthy donors. In the PCR, 60 Vbeta and 13 Jbeta primers were used. Profiled with immunoSEQ multiplex PCR; TCRdb holds only in-frame clones, not every one. The repertoire table contains tens of thousands of clones. Sequenced sample: PBMCs. The receptors were gathered from a male donor in good health and CMV-seronegative.

This sequence joins TRBV4-3 and TRBJ1-1, with 8 bases fitting TRBD1. Germline CDR1 LGHNA, CDR2 YSLEER. V was clipped by 2 bases and J by 5 bases; unmatched bases: 7. The CDR3 runs to 15 residues. The CDR3 protein is CASSQTGGGRTEAFF. CDR3 nucleotide sequence: TGCGCCAGCAGCCAAACAGGGGGTGGTCGAACTGAAGCTTTCTTT.

The rearrangement uses TRBV19 and TRBJ1-5; no clear D gene. CDR1 is LNHDA, CDR2 SQIVND, per germline (reference sequence). The CDR3 consists of 13 residues. The V end lost 7 bases, the J end lost 3 bases, and 10 bases lay between the germline ends. The CDR3 loop is CASTSSFNQPQHF. Here the CDR3 DNA reads TGTGCCAGTACGTCCAGTTTCAATCAGCCCCAGCATTTT.

In nucleotides, the CDR3 is TGCGCCAGCAGCTTCTACCCGGGACTAGCGGGAGTGGCCTACGAGCAGTACTTC. Protein: CASSFYPGLAGVAYEQYF. This sequence joins TRBV5-1 and TRBJ2-7, with TRBD2 matching 14 bases. This CDR3 is built from 18 residues. Trimming cost V 2 bases and J 2 bases; bases outside gene matches: 9. Germline assignment: CDR1 SGHRS and CDR2 YFSETQ.

The chain employs TRBV7-3 and TRBJ2-3; TRBD2 matches 7 bases. V shed 5 bases and J 5 bases; nucleotides not matched to a gene: 1. The CDR3 is 12 amino acids. CDR1 is SGHTA and CDR2 is FQGTGA in the germline V gene. The CDR3 spells CASSPGGDTQYF. The CDR3, as DNA: TGTGCCAGCAGCCCGGGGGGAGATACGCAGTATTTT.